This record covers a single T cell receptor (beta chain). The record originates from a study of blood T cell repertoires in COVID-19. Across the whole study: The United States, Italy and Spain provided the acute and convalescent COVID-19 samples. The cDNA or gDNA used as material had been derived from T cells, B-cell-depleted T cells, or PBMCs.

Assay used: immunoSEQ multiplex PCR; TCRdb lists only in-frame clones, some missing. This table holds 95,000 to 150,000 clones, 86% found once. Sequenced input: peripheral blood. The origin of this receptor is a man between 40 and 49 years old with acute or convalescent COVID-19.

Here the CDR3 DNA reads TGTGCCAGTAGTATCCCCAGGGGGCAAGGCAATCAGCCCCAGCATTTT. Translation gives CASSIPRGQGNQPQHF. V is TRBV19 and J is TRBJ1-5; 8 bases fit TRBD1. In germline, CDR1 is LNHDA, CDR2 SQIVND (reference sequence). The CDR3 runs to 16 residues. V was pared by 3 bases and J by 2 bases, with 6 bases of the junction left unmatched.